This T cell receptor beta chain was sequenced in a study of blood T cell repertoires in COVID-19. The sample holds one count of this clone. The data were produced by immunoSEQ multiplex PCR, yet TCRdb's version contains in-frame clones alone and is incomplete. This table holds approximately 200,000 clones, roughly three quarters found once. During active infection, Seattle patients enrolled and were then monitored through disease. Sample: peripheral blood. The sequence was obtained from a woman of 80 years or more with COVID-19, enrolled during active disease.

The CDR3 sequence: CASSPGTSGETQYF. In nucleotides, the CDR3 is TGTGCCAGCAGCCCAGGGACTAGCGGAGAGACCCAGTACTTC. The chain recombines TRBV7-9 with TRBJ2-5, with TRBD2 matching over 11 bases. The germline V gene has CDR1 SEHNR and CDR2 FQNEAQ (reference sequence). The junction had 3 bases not matched to a gene; V was cut back by 5 bases and J by 4 bases. The CDR3 runs to 14 residues.